Listed below are T cell receptor beta chains from one sample, sequenced in a study of blood T cell repertoires in COVID-19. Here immunoSEQ multiplex PCR was the method, and the copy in TCRdb shows in-frame clones only, minus some. The table has 200,000 to 250,000 clones, about 85% seen once. Sample: peripheral blood. These receptors were taken from a man between 35 and 55 years old with acute or convalescent COVID-19. The CDR3 runs from the conserved cysteine through the conserved F or W. A D gene is named only where the DNA matches it firmly. Only part of the rows carry a size: once, few, many, or a class if the clone is expanded.

V	size	D	J	CDR3	DNA
TRBV6-6	NA	NA	TRBJ1-5	CASSRDGIQPQHF	TGTGCCAGCAGCCGTGACGGGATACAGCCCCAGCATTTT
TRBV6-5	NA	NA	TRBJ1-1	CASLRQSNTEAFF	TGTGCCAGCCTTAGACAGTCGAACACTGAAGCTTTCTTT
TRBV5-5	NA	NA	TRBJ1-2	CASSLATEPNYGYTF	TGTGCCAGCAGCTTGGCCACAGAACCTAACTATGGCTACACCTTC
TRBV9	NA	NA	TRBJ2-3	CASSGEGHNTQYF	TGTGCCAGCAGCGGGGAAGGACACAATACGCAGTATTTT
TRBV6-5	NA	NA	TRBJ1-1	CASNIRALNTEAFF	TGTGCCAGCAACATCAGGGCCCTGAACACTGAAGCTTTCTTT
TRBV7-9	NA	NA	TRBJ2-5	CASSPGSLQETQYF	TGTGCCAGCAGTCCAGGGTCGCTTCAAGAGACCCAGTACTTC
TRBV6-1	NA	TRBD1	TRBJ1-2	CASSDATGGGYTF	TGTGCCAGCAGTGATGCGACAGGGGGCGGCTACACCTTC
TRBV27	few	NA	TRBJ1-1	CASSLSPQGWTEAFF	TGTGCCAGCAGTTTATCCCCACAGGGATGGACTGAAGCTTTCTTT
TRBV6-5	NA	TRBD1	TRBJ1-1	CASSLGTGWHTEAFF	TGTGCCAGCAGCCTAGGGACAGGTTGGCATACTGAAGCTTTCTTT
TRBV2	NA	TRBD1	TRBJ2-3	CATSRDRAGDTQYF	TGTGCCACTTCGCGGGACAGGGCAGGAGATACGCAGTATTTT
TRBV5-4	NA	NA	TRBJ1-2	CASKPPLGDYGYTF	TGTGCCAGCAAGCCCCCTTTGGGAGACTATGGCTACACCTTC
TRBV6-5	NA	TRBD1	TRBJ1-5	CASSRQGGNQPQHF	TGTGCCAGCAGTCGACAGGGAGGCAATCAGCCCCAGCATTTT
TRBV6-4	NA	NA	TRBJ2-3	CASSDRGAEDTQYF	TGTGCCAGCAGTGACCGGGGGGCAGAGGATACGCAGTATTTT
TRBV27	once	NA	TRBJ1-2	CASSLGRSYYGYTF	TGTGCCAGCAGTTTAGGCAGATCCTACTATGGCTACACCTTC
TRBV4-1	NA	TRBD1	TRBJ1-1	CASSQPGQKYTEAFF	TGCGCCAGCAGCCAACCGGGACAGAAATACACTGAAGCTTTCTTT
TRBV5-6	NA	NA	TRBJ1-3	CASSLGRGRGPGNTIYF	TGTGCCAGCAGCTTAGGTCGCGGCAGGGGACCTGGAAACACCATATATTTT
TRBV10-1	NA	NA	TRBJ1-1	CASTQTEMNTEAFF	TGCGCCAGCACCCAGACAGAGATGAACACTGAAGCTTTCTTT
TRBV18	once	TRBD1	TRBJ1-3	CASSPGTGGNTIYF	TGTGCCAGCTCACCCGGGACAGGGGGAAACACCATATATTTT
TRBV4-1	NA	TRBD2	TRBJ2-7	CASSQEGLVGFYEQYF	TGCGCCAGCAGCCAGGAAGGACTAGTAGGTTTCTACGAGCAGTACTTC
TRBV2	NA	NA	TRBJ1-5	CASSEAGVQPQHF	TGTGCCAGCAGTGAGGCCGGGGTCCAGCCCCAGCATTTT
TRBV5-1	NA	NA	TRBJ2-1	CASSESGSYNEQFF	TGCGCCAGCAGTGAGAGCGGTTCCTACAATGAGCAGTTCTTC
TRBV6-1	NA	NA	TRBJ1-1	CASSEPSWNTEAFF	TGTGCCAGCAGTGAACCCTCGTGGAACACTGAAGCTTTCTTT
TRBV18	NA	TRBD1	TRBJ1-6	CASSPTGGESPLHF	TGTGCCAGCTCACCGACAGGGGGGGAATCACCCCTCCACTTT
TRBV18	NA	TRBD1	TRBJ1-5	CASSPLGTANQPQHF	TGTGCCAGCTCACCACTCGGGACAGCTAATCAGCCCCAGCATTTT